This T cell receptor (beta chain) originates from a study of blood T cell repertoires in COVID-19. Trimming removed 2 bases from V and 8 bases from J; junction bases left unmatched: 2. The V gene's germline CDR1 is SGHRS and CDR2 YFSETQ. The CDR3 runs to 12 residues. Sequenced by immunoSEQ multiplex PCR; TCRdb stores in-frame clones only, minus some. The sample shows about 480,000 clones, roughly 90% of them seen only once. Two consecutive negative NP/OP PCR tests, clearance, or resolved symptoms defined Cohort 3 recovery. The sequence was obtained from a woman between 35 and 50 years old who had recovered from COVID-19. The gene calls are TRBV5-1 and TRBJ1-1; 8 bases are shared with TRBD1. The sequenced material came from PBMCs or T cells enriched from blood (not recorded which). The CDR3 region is CASSLGQGEAFF. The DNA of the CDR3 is TGCGCCAGCAGCTTAGGACAGGGAGAAGCTTTCTTT. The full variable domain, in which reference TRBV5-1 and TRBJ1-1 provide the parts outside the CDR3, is KAGVTQTPRYLIKTRGQQVTLSCSPISGHRSVSWYQQTPGQGLQFLFEYFSETQRNKGNFPGRFSGRQFSNSRSEMNVSTLELGDSALYLCASSLGQGEAFFGQGTRLTVV.